This TCR beta chain was found in a study of patients and donors after allogeneic stem cell transplantation. This clonotype has just a few counts. Germline CDR1 reads KGHDR; CDR2 reads SFDVKD. V was clipped by 6 bases and J by 7 bases; unmatched bases: 4. The CDR3 sequence is 15 residues long. TCRdb reprocessed the RT-PCR reads with MiXCR, giving one entry per CDR3 protein. The sample includes hundreds of thousands of distinct CDR3 sequences, under 20% of them seen just once. What was sequenced was blood, either unsorted or a sorted T cell fraction (not recorded which). The TCR comes from a human donor who was either an allogeneic HSCT recipient or a stem cell or donor lymphocyte infusion donor (not recorded which). It is not recorded whose cells these are; they may come from a transplant donor. This chain joins TRBV24-1 and TRBJ2-1, with 14 bases matching TRBD2. DNA of the CDR3: TGTGCCACCAGTCTCGGGACTAGCGGGAGAAATGAGCAGTTCTTC. Translated: CATSLGTSGRNEQFF.